The following is a T cell receptor (beta chain) sequence with its context. Antigen unknown. Trimming took off 3 bases at V and 1 base at J, with 11 bases between the two ends. The germline V gene encodes CDR1 SQVTM and CDR2 ANQGSEA. The CDR3 totals 14 residues. This specimen comes from a study of shared clonotypes between healthy human individuals. The overall study: Two women and three men aged 18 to 49 served as donors. CD4 naive and memory got three plates each, CD8 naive two, CD8 memory one. Overall study results and limits: Generally, naive subsets came out with larger estimated richness than memory subsets.

Method: immunoSEQ multiplex PCR; TCRdb's copy keeps in-frame clones and lacks some. The sample lists over 800,000 clones, 80% to 95% occurring once. CD8 cells regarded as naive lacked CD45RO, were positively chosen for CCR7, and omitted terminally differentiated effector memory CD45RA+ cells. Participating donors were healthy, HIV-negative adults free of recent acute infections or vaccinations. The clonotype originates from a man in his thirties or forties in good health. The V gene is TRBV29-1, the J gene TRBJ2-3; D perhaps matches TRBD2 (5 bases). Sequencing used naive CD8+ T cells sorted from blood. CDR3 in amino acids: CSVEWTEGTDTQYF. CDR3 bases: TGCAGCGTTGAGTGGACTGAAGGCACAGATACGCAGTATTTT.